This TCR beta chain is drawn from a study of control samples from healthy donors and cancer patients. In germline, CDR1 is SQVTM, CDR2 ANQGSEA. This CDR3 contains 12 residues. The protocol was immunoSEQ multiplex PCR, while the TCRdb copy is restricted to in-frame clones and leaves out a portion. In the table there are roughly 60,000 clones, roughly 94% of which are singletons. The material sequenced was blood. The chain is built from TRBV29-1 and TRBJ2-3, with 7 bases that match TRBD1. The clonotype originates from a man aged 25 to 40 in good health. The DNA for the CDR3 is TGCAGTGGGGACAGTAGCACAGATACGCAGTATTTT. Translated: CSGDSSTDTQYF.